The 24 T cell receptor beta chains presented below share a single source sample, sequenced in a study of blood T cell repertoires in COVID-19. The data were produced by immunoSEQ multiplex PCR, yet TCRdb's version contains in-frame clones alone and is incomplete. The top ten clones hold over 5% of a sample with 130,000 or so clones, about 83% of them seen once. The sequenced material came from peripheral blood. The source of these receptors is an elderly man with active or convalescent COVID-19.

J is TRBJ1-6 and V is TRBV7-2; unclear D gene. CDR1 is SGHTA, CDR2 FQGNSA, per germline. CDR3 length: 15 residues. The germline V and J ends were trimmed by 3 bases and 9 bases, with 15 bases remaining between them. This chain's CDR3 is CASSFFMGGSSPLHF. The CDR3 DNA reads TGTGCCAGCAGCTTCTTCATGGGCGGGAGTTCACCCCTCCACTTT.

The chain combines TRBV5-1 with TRBJ2-7; 11 nucleotides agree with TRBD2. The V segment lost 3 bases and the J segment 3 bases; nucleotides outside the gene matches: 5. The CDR3 runs 15 residues. Germline CDR1 is SGHRS and CDR2 is YFSETQ. CDR3 sequence: CASSSTSGGNYEQYF. DNA of the CDR3: TGCGCCAGCAGCTCCACTAGCGGGGGCAACTACGAGCAGTACTTC. The complete variable domain, with remaining parts taken from reference TRBV5-1 and TRBJ2-7, reads KAGVTQTPRYLIKTRGQQVTLSCSPISGHRSVSWYQQTPGQGLQFLFEYFSETQRNKGNFPGRFSGRQFSNSRSEMNVSTLELGDSALYLCASSSTSGGNYEQYFGPGTRLTVT.

This chain's CDR3 is CASSQDFGGASFKDTQYF. The CDR3 region has the DNA TGTGCCAGCAGCCAAGATTTCGGGGGGGCGAGTTTCAAGGATACGCAGTATTTT. This chain uses TRBV14 with TRBJ2-3; 8 nucleotides agree with TRBD2. This CDR3 contains 18 residues. Germline-derived CDR1 and CDR2 are SGHDN and FVKESK. Unmatched junction bases numbered 14, after V lost 0 bases and J lost 6 bases.

The rearrangement links TRBV30 to TRBJ2-5; D is uncertain. This CDR3 spans 11 amino acids. Germline V gives CDR1 GTSNPN, CDR2 SVGIG (reference sequence). V gave up 5 bases and J gave up 5 bases, with 9 bases separating them. Here the CDR3 DNA reads TGTGCCTGGTTGCGAGTGGAGACCCAGTACTTC. It yields the protein CAWLRVETQYF.

J is TRBJ2-2 and V is TRBV3-1 (or the pseudogene TRBV3-2); a weak D match, TRBD1 (6 bases). This CDR3 has 14 amino acids. V shed 4 bases and J shed 3 bases, with 9 bases lying between them. Germline V gene data show CDR1 as LGHDT and CDR2 as YNNKEL (reference sequence). DNA of the CDR3: TGTGCCAGCAGCCCACCAGGGGACACCGGGGAGCTGTTTTTT. It is translated as CASSPPGDTGELFF.

V is TRBV4-3 and J is TRBJ1-4; 8 bases are a match to TRBD1. Germline V CDR1 and CDR2: LGHNA, YSLEER. V trimming: 2 bases; J trimming: 5 bases; junction bases outside the gene matches: 4. The CDR3 extends over 15 amino acids. CDR3 coding DNA: TGCGCCAGCAGCCAATCGGGACAGGAGAATGAAAAACTGTTTTTT. Residues: CASSQSGQENEKLFF.

This chain joins TRBV19 and TRBJ1-2; 10 bases are a match to TRBD1. The length of the CDR3 is 13 residues. Germline-derived CDR1 and CDR2 are LNHDA and SQIVND (reference sequence). J gave up 5 bases and V 8 bases, and 5 bases lay outside the gene matches. CDR3 sequence reads: CASGDRGGYGYTF. The CDR3 bases are TGTGCCAGTGGGGACAGGGGAGGATATGGCTACACCTTC.

This clone was seen more than once but under ten times. The rearrangement uses TRBV3-1 (or the pseudogene TRBV3-2) and TRBJ1-2, with 10 bases matching TRBD1. V was clipped by 7 bases and J by 8 bases; unmatched bases: 10. Germline-derived CDR1 and CDR2 are LGHDT and YNNKEL (reference sequence). CDR3 length: 14 amino acids. CDR3: CASMETGGRRGYTF. The CDR3, as DNA: TGTGCCAGCATGGAGACAGGGGGCAGGAGGGGCTACACCTTC.

There are a few counts of this clone. This chain connects TRBV4-3 to TRBJ1-2; the D gene is possibly TRBD1 (6 bases). The ends were cut back, 1 base at V and 5 bases at J, with 14 bases in the middle. The germline gives CDR1 LGHNA, CDR2 YSLEER. This CDR3 has 15 amino acids. As DNA, the CDR3 is TGCGCCAGCAGCCAAGGGATGGGGGCGCGGTATGGCTACACCTTC. This translates into CASSQGMGARYGYTF.

The chain couples TRBV18 to TRBJ2-7; 9 nucleotides match TRBD2. Germline lookup yields CDR1 KGHSH and CDR2 LQKENI. The CDR3 sequence is 14 residues long. The junction had 3 bases not matched to a gene; V was cut back by 3 bases and J by 3 bases. The CDR3 bases are TGTGCCAGCTCACCTAGCGGGGGAAACTACGAGCAGTACTTC. Protein product: CASSPSGGNYEQYF.

This clone was seen a single time. The chain has TRBV28 and TRBJ1-3; D is undetermined. V was shortened by 3 bases and J by 1 base, with 7 bases between the two germline ends. Germline CDR1 and CDR2: MDHEN and SYDVKM. This CDR3 spans 14 amino acids. DNA of the CDR3: TGTGCCAGCAGTTTCGGGATTTCTGGAAACACCATATATTTT. This sequence encodes CASSFGISGNTIYF.

In its sample, this clone was seen once. V usage is TRBV5-4 and J usage is TRBJ2-3; D is unclear. V lost 0 bases, J lost 2 bases, and 13 bases lay in between. The CDR3 loop spans 16 amino acids. Germline CDR1 SGHNT, CDR2 YYREEE (reference sequence). As DNA, the CDR3 is TGTGCCAGCAGCTTGGGGGCAGTCAGGTCCACAGATACGCAGTATTTT. The encoded protein is CASSLGAVRSTDTQYF.

J is TRBJ2-7 and V is TRBV6-5; D is possibly TRBD1 (5 bases). The CDR3 has 14 amino acids. Germline CDR1 is MNHEY and CDR2 is SVGAGI. Trimming removed 6 bases at V and 1 base at J, with 13 bases between. DNA for the CDR3: TGTGCCAGCAGGATGGCCCAGGGTTCCTACGAGCAGTACTTC. This codes for CASRMAQGSYEQYF.

J is TRBJ2-3 and V is TRBV27; 7 bases are a match to TRBD2. V shed 3 bases, J shed 3 bases, and the junction held 6 bases outside the gene matches. Germline CDR1 is MNHEY and CDR2 is SMNVEV (reference sequence). The length of the CDR3 is 15 residues. This CDR3 is CASSFWPSGTDTQYF. The CDR3 nucleotides are TGTGCCAGCAGTTTCTGGCCTAGCGGAACAGATACGCAGTATTTT.

The rearrangement joins TRBV18 to TRBJ1-1; D ambiguous. Germline loops: CDR1 KGHSH, CDR2 LQKENI. The CDR3 sequence is 13 residues long. The ends were cut back, 2 bases at V and 1 base at J, with 5 bases in the middle. CDR3 residues: CASSPEKNTEAFF. Here the CDR3 DNA reads TGTGCCAGCTCACCAGAGAAGAACACTGAAGCTTTCTTT.

The rearrangement links TRBV9 to TRBJ1-2, with a tentative D call TRBD1 (5 bases). Trimming shortened V by 5 bases and J by 6 bases, and 17 bases separated the two germline ends. In germline, CDR1 is SGDLS, CDR2 YYNGEE. The CDR3 is made up of 14 amino acids. In DNA, the CDR3 is TGTGCCAGCAGTTACAGACAGCCCAGCGATGGCTACACCTTC. The encoded protein is CASSYRQPSDGYTF. Variable domain in full (rest from reference TRBV9 and TRBJ1-2): DSGVTQTPKHLITATGQRVTLRCSPRSGDLSVYWYQQSLDQGLQFLIQYYNGEERAKGNILERFSAQQFPDLHSELNLSSLELGDSALYFCASSYRQPSDGYTFGSGTRLTVV.

V is TRBV7-2 and J is TRBJ1-3; D unclear. V was clipped by 5 bases and J by 4 bases, with 15 bases between them. CDR1 and CDR2 (germline): SGHTA, FQGNSA. This CDR3 contains 15 residues. Here the CDR3 DNA reads TGTGCCAGCAGCCTGCATTTCGCAGGCGGAAACACCATATATTTT. This sequence encodes CASSLHFAGGNTIYF.

The chain combines TRBV5-6 with TRBJ2-3; tentative D call: TRBD2 (5 bases). Germline values: CDR1 SGHDT, CDR2 YYEEEE. The CDR3 spans 14 residues. V lost 9 bases to trimming and J lost 4 bases, with 18 bases between them. Here the CDR3 DNA reads TGTGCCACCAAGCCCGGTCGGGGTCCAGATACGCAGTATTTT. This gives the protein CATKPGRGPDTQYF.

The chain carries TRBV5-1 and TRBJ1-1; D possibly corresponds to TRBD1 (5 bases). V lost 5 bases to trimming and J lost 5 bases, with 10 bases between them. Per germline, CDR1 SGHRS and CDR2 YFSETQ. This CDR3 is 12 amino acids long. The CDR3 bases are TGCGCCAGCAGTTCAGGGTCTACTGAAGCTTTCTTT. Translating it yields CASSSGSTEAFF.

The V call is TRBV10-3, the J call TRBJ2-7, with 10 bases identical to TRBD1. Germline V gene data show CDR1 as ENHRY and CDR2 as SYGVKD. Trimming at V came to 7 bases and at J to 2 bases, leaving 11 bases not matched to a gene. The CDR3 loop spans 16 amino acids. The CDR3 nucleotides read TGTGCCATCACCCCTGGGGGGGACAGGGGTACCTACGAGCAGTACTTC. As protein: CAITPGGDRGTYEQYF.

This clone showed up many times. V usage is TRBV6-2 or TRBV6-3 and J usage is TRBJ2-7, with TRBD1 matching over 10 bases. Germline trimming cut 6 bases from V and 3 bases from J; bases unmatched to any gene: 5. This CDR3 has 14 amino acids. Per germline, CDR1 MNHEY and CDR2 SVGEGT. In nucleotides, the CDR3 is TGTGCCAGCAGCCCGGGACAGGGGATCTACGAGCAGTACTTC. Its translation is CASSPGQGIYEQYF.

The gene calls are TRBV5-4 and TRBJ2-5, with D tentatively TRBD2 (7 bases). In germline, CDR1 is SGHNT, CDR2 YYREEE (reference sequence). This CDR3 spans 14 amino acids. V was pared by 4 bases and J by 1 base, with 11 bases between. This CDR3 is CASSGGGGQETQYF. The CDR3 DNA reads as TGTGCCAGCAGCGGGGGCGGGGGCCAAGAGACCCAGTACTTC. The full variable domain, its missing parts supplied by reference TRBV5-4 and TRBJ2-5, is ETGVTQSPTHLIKTRGQQVTLRCSSQSGHNTVSWYQQALGQGPQFIFQYYREEENGRGNFPPRFSGLQFPNYSSELNVNALELDDSALYLCASSGGGGQETQYFGPGTRLLVL.

V is TRBV7-2 and J is TRBJ2-7; D unresolved. V gave up 1 base and J gave up 4 bases, with 11 bases separating them. Germline CDR1 SGHTA, CDR2 FQGNSA. The CDR3 loop spans 14 amino acids. The CDR3 loop reads CASSLEPGLYEQYF. The CDR3 coding sequence is TGTGCCAGCAGCTTAGAGCCGGGTTTATACGAGCAGTACTTC.

The chain carries TRBV27 and TRBJ1-2; 9 bases match TRBD1. The CDR3 length is 14 residues. The junction had 7 bases not matched to a gene; V was cut back by 6 bases and J by 5 bases. Germline values: CDR1 MNHEY, CDR2 SMNVEV (reference sequence). CDR3 region: CASSSKDRGYGYTF. The CDR3 bases are TGTGCCAGCAGCTCTAAGGACAGGGGTTATGGCTACACCTTC.